This T cell receptor (beta chain) is from a study of blood T cell repertoires in COVID-19. The overall study: Collection of acute and convalescent COVID-19 samples took place in the United States, Italy and Spain. The analysed material was cDNA or gDNA that came from T cells, B-cell-depleted T cells, or PBMCs.

Profiled with immunoSEQ multiplex PCR; TCRdb holds only in-frame clones, not every one. The sample carries some 140,000 clones, about 80% recorded once. The sequenced sample consisted of peripheral blood. The receptor comes from a woman aged 60-75 years with acute or convalescent COVID-19.

The CDR3 bases are TGTGCCAGCAGCACAGCAGGGGGCAATGAGCAGTTCTTC. Translated, it gives CASSTAGGNEQFF. This chain connects TRBV9 to TRBJ2-1; 7 bases map to TRBD1. CDR3 size: 13 residues. Per germline, CDR1 SGDLS and CDR2 YYNGEE. The V segment lost 4 bases and the J segment 6 bases; nucleotides outside the gene matches: 4.